This T cell receptor beta chain was documented in a study of Graves' ophthalmopathy and Graves' hyperthyroidism. It was from about 9.1 ml of fresh peripheral blood that the PBMCs came. Many counts were recorded for this clonotype. The junction differs from germline at one of its ends, possibly a read error. Amplifying from RNA transcripts, the study obtained TCR beta CDR3 regions. The workflow started with a first-round RT-PCR run with HTBI primers and then moved on to a second-round multiplex PCR. TCRdb independently ran MiXCR on the multiplex PCR reads; one entry per CDR3 protein. The table has fewer than 600,000 distinct CDR3 sequences, over 13% seen once; the top ten hold more than 8.5%. The length of the CDR3 is 15 residues. CDR1 and CDR2 (germline): MDHEN, SYDVKM.

Sequencing input: blood. The receptor's source is a woman aged 30 to 39 with Graves' ophthalmopathy. The chain has TRBV28 and TRBJ1-5; D is uncertain. The CDR3 loop is CSSSFPRGVGQPQHF. Here the CDR3 DNA reads TGTTCCAGCAGTTTCCCCCGTGGAGTTGGGCAGCCCCAGCATTTT.